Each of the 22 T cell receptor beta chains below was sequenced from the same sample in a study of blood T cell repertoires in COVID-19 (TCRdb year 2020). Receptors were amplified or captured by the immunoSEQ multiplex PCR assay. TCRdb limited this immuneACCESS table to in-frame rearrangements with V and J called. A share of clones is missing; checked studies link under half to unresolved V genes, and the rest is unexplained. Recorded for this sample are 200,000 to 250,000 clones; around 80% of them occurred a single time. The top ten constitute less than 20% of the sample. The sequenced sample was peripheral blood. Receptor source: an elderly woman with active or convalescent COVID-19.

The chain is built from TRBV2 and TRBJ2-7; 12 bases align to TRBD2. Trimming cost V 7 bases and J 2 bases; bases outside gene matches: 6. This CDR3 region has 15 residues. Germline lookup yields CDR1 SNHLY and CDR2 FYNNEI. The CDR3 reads CASTGLAGRPYEQYF. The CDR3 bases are TGTGCCAGCACTGGACTAGCGGGACGACCCTACGAGCAGTACTTC.

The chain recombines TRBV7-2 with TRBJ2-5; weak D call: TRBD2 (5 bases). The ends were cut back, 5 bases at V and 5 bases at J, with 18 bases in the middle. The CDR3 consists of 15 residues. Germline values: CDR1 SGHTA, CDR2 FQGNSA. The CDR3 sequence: CASSLGRGSSETQYF. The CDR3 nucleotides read TGTGCCAGCAGCCTGGGAAGAGGGTCATCGGAGACCCAGTACTTC.

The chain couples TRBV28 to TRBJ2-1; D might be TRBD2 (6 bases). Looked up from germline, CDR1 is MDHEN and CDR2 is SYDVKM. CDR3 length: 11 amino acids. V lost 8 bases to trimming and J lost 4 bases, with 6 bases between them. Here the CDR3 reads CASGGYNEQFF. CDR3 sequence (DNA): TGTGCCAGCGGAGGGTACAATGAGCAGTTCTTC.

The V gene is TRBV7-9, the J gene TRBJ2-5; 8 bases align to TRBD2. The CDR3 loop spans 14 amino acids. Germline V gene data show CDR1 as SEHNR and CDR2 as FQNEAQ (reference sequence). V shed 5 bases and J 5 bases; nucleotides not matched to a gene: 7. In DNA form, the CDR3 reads TGTGCCAGCAGCCCCGGGGGGGCGTGGGAGACCCAGTACTTC. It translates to CASSPGGAWETQYF.

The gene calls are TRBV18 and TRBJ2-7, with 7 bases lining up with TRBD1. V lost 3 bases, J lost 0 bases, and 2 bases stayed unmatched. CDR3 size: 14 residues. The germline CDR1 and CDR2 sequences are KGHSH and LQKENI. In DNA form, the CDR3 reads TGTGCCAGCTCACCTGGGACAGCCTCCTACGAGCAGTACTTC. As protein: CASSPGTASYEQYF.

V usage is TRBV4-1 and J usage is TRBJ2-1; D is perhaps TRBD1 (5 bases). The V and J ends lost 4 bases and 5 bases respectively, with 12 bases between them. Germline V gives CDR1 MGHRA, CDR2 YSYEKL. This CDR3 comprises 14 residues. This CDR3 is CASSPREGDNEQFF. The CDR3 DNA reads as TGCGCCAGCAGCCCTCGCGAAGGGGACAATGAGCAGTTCTTC.

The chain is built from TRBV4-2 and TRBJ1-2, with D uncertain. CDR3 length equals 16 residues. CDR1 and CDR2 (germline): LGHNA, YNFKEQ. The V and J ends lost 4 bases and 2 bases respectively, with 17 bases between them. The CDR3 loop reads CASSPSGREMNYGYTF. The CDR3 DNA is TGTGCCAGCAGCCCAAGCGGGCGGGAAATGAACTATGGCTACACCTTC.

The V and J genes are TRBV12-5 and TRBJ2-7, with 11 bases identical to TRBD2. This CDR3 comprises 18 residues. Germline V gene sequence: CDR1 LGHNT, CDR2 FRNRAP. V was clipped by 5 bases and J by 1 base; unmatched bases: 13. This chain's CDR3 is CASGPPWSSGRSSYEQYF. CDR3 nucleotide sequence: TGTGCTAGTGGTCCCCCGTGGTCTAGCGGGAGGTCTTCCTACGAGCAGTACTTC.

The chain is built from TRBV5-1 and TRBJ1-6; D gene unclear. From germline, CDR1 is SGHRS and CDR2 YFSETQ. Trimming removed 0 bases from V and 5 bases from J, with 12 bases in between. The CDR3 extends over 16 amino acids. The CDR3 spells CASSLDRGGNNSPLHF. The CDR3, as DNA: TGCGCCAGCAGCTTGGATCGGGGAGGGAATAATTCACCCCTCCACTTT. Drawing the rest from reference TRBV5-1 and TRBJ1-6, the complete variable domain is KAGVTQTPRYLIKTRGQQVTLSCSPISGHRSVSWYQQTPGQGLQFLFEYFSETQRNKGNFPGRFSGRQFSNSRSEMNVSTLELGDSALYLCASSLDRGGNNSPLHFGNGTRLTVT.

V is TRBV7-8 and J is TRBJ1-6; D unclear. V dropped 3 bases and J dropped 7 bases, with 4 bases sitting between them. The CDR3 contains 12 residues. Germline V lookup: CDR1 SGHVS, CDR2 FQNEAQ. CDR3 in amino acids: CASSFANSPLHF. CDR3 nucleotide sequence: TGTGCCAGCAGCTTTGCGAATTCACCCCTCCACTTT.

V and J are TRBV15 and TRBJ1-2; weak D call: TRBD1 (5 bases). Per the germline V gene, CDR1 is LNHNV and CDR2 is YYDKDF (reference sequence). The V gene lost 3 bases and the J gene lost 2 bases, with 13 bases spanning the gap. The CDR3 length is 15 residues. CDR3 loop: CATSSRQRRNYGYTF. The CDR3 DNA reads TGTGCCACCAGCAGCAGACAGAGACGGAACTATGGCTACACCTTC.

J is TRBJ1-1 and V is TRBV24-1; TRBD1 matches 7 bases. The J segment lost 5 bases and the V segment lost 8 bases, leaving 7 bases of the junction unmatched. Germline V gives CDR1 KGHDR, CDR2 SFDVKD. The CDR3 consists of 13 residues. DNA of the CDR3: TGTGCCACCAAAGGACAGGTGGATACTGAAGCTTTCTTT. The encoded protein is CATKGQVDTEAFF.

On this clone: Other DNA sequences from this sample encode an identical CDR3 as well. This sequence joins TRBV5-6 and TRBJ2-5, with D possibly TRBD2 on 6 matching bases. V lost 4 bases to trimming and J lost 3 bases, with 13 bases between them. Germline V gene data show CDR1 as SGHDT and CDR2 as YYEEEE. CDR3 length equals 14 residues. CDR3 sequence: CASSPGGREETQYF. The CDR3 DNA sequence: TGTGCCAGCAGCCCAGGAGGGCGGGAAGAGACCCAGTACTTC.

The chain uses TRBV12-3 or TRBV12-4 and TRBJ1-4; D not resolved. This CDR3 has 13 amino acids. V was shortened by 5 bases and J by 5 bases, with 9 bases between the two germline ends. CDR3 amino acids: CASSRNSNEKLFF. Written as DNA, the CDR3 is TGTGCCAGCAGTCGGAACAGCAATGAAAAACTGTTTTTT.

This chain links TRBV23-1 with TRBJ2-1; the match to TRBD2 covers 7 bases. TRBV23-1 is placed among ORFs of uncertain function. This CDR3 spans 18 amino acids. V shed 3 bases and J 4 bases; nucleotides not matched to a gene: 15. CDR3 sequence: CASSQSEAGGGLYNEQFF. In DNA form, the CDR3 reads TGCGCCAGCAGTCAGTCGGAAGCTGGGGGGGGACTATACAATGAGCAGTTCTTC.

CDR3 amino acids: CATSDSMTGLDEQFF. Written as DNA, the CDR3 is TGTGCCACCAGTGATTCCATGACAGGGCTGGATGAGCAGTTCTTC. The V call is TRBV24-1, the J call TRBJ2-1; 7 bases are a match to TRBD1. This CDR3 is built from 15 residues. The ends lost 2 bases at V and 8 bases at J; junction bases unmatched: 8. Germline V CDR1 and CDR2: KGHDR, SFDVKD.

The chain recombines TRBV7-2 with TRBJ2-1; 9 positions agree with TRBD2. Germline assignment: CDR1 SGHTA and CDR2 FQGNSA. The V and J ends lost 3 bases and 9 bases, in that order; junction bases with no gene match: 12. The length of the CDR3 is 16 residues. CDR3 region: CASSFGLAGIKREQFF. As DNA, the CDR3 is TGTGCCAGCAGCTTCGGCCTAGCGGGAATTAAGCGTGAGCAGTTCTTC.

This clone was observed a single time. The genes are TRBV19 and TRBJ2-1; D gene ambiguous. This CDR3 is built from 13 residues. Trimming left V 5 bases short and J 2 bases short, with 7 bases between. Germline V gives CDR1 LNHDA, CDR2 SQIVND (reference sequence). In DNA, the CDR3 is TGTGCCAGTAGTGAATCAGCCTACAATGAGCAGTTCTTC. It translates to CASSESAYNEQFF.

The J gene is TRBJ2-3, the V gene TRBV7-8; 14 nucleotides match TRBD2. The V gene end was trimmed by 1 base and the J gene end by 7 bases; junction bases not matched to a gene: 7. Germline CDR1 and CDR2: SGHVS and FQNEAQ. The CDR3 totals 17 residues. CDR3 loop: CASSLVGTSGSTNTQYF. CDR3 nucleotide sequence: TGTGCCAGCAGCTTAGTCGGGACTAGCGGGAGTACAAATACGCAGTATTTT.

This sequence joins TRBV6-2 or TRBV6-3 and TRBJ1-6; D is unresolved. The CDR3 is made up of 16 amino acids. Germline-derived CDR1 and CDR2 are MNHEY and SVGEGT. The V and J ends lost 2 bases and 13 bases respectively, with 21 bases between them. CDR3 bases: TGTGCCAGCAGTTACGTTGGGCCACTCTTTACGTCCCCCCTCCACTTT. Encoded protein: CASSYVGPLFTSPLHF.

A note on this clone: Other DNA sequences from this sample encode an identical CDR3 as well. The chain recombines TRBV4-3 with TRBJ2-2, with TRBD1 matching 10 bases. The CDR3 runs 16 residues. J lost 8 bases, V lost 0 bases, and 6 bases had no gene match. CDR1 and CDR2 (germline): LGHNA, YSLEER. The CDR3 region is CASSQERGTGVGELFF. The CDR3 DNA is TGCGCCAGCAGCCAAGAACGAGGGACAGGGGTAGGGGAGCTGTTTTTT.

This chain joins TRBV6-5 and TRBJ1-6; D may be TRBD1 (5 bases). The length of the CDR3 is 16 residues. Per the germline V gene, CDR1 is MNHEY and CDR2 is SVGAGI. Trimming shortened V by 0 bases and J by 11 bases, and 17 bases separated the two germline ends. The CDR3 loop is CASSYSRQTVKPPLHF. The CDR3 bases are TGTGCCAGCAGTTACTCGAGGCAGACAGTGAAGCCACCCCTCCACTTT.